The 6 T cell receptor beta chains presented below share a single source sample, sequenced in a study of cytomegalovirus exposure and HLA in healthy donors. A multiplex PCR was run with 60 Vbeta primers and 13 Jbeta primers. This table comes from immunoSEQ multiplex PCR, and its TCRdb copy is limited to in-frame clones, with some not included. Of 62,000 or so clones detected, more than 75% appear once; the ten largest clones hold over 1.1%. Input material: PBMCs. These receptors were obtained from a man aged 18-30 years in good health and CMV-seronegative.

This chain links TRBV4-2 with TRBJ2-7; 7 positions agree with TRBD1. Trimming cost V 3 bases and J 2 bases; bases outside gene matches: 7. Germline V gene data show CDR1 as LGHNA and CDR2 as YNFKEQ. The CDR3 totals 15 residues. The chain's CDR3 is CASSQGHTGAYEQYF. CDR3 sequence (DNA): TGTGCCAGCAGCCAGGGACACACAGGGGCCTACGAGCAGTACTTC.

On this clone itself: Its ends do not fully match the called genes, so a read error is possible. The gene calls are TRBV5-4 and TRBJ2-7; no clear D. The germline V gene encodes CDR1 SGHNT and CDR2 YYREEE (reference sequence). The CDR3 is made up of 14 amino acids. The CDR3 protein is CASSLARDSNEQYF. The CDR3 bases are TGTGCCAGCAGCTTGGCCCGTGACTCCAACGAGCAGTACTTC.

The chain links TRBV7-9 to TRBJ2-5, with D possibly being TRBD1 (6 bases). The CDR3 runs to 14 residues. Germline CDR1 is SEHNR and CDR2 is FQNEAQ (reference sequence). V was cut by 5 bases and J by 2 bases, with 12 bases left in between. The CDR3 here is CASSRRTDQETQYF. CDR3 nucleotides: TGTGCCAGCAGCCGACGGACAGATCAAGAGACCCAGTACTTC.

V usage is TRBV6-1 and J usage is TRBJ1-2, with TRBD1 identical over 7 bases. Looked up from germline, CDR1 is MNHNS and CDR2 is SASEGT. The CDR3 sequence is 14 residues long. The V and J ends lost 2 bases and 8 bases, in that order; junction bases with no gene match: 8. The CDR3 DNA is TGTGCCAGCAGTGAAATCGGTAGGGGGCTAGGCTACACCTTC. Protein: CASSEIGRGLGYTF.

The chain recombines TRBV7-2 with TRBJ2-7; D gene uncertain. CDR3 size: 14 residues. Between the trimmed V and J ends, which lost 0 bases and 0 bases, there was a span of 6 bases. Germline lookup yields CDR1 SGHTA and CDR2 FQGNSA. CDR3 DNA: TGTGCCAGCAGCTTAGCGCACAGCTCCTACGAGCAGTACTTC. Its translation is CASSLAHSSYEQYF.

This chain joins TRBV7-6 and TRBJ2-7; D unresolved. V was shortened by 10 bases and J by 3 bases, with 13 bases between the two germline ends. The V gene's germline CDR1 is SGHVS and CDR2 FNYEAQ. The CDR3 sequence is 12 residues long. This CDR3 reads CANSSGLYEQYF. DNA of the CDR3: TGTGCCAACAGTTCCGGTCTCTACGAGCAGTACTTC.